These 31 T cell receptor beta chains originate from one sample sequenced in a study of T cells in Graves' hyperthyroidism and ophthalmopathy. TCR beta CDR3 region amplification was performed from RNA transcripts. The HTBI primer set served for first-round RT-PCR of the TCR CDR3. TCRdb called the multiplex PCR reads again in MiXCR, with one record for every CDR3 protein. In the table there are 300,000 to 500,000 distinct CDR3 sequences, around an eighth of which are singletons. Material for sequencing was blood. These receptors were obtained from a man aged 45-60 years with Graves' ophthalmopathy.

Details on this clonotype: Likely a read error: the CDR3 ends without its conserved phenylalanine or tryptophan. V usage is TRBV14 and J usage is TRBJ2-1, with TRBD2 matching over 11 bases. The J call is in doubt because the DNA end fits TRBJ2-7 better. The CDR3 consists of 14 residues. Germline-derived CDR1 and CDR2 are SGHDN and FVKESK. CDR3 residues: CASSPIAGGNEQYL. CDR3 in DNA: TGTGCCAGCAGCCCGATAGCGGGAGGGAATGAGCAGTACCTC.

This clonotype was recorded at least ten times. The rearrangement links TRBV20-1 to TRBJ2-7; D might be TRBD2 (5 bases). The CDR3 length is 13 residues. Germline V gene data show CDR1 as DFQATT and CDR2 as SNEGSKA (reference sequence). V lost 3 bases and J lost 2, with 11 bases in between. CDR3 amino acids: CSASLRAAYEQYF. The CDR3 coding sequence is TGCAGTGCTAGCTTGCGGGCGGCCTACGAGCAGTACTTC.

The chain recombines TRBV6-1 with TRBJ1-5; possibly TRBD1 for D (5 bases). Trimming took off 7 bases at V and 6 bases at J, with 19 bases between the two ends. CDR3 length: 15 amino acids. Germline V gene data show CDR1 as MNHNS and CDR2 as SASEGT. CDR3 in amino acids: CASKSRERLPQPQHF. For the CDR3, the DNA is TGTGCCAGCAAAAGCAGGGAAAGATTACCTCAGCCCCAGCATTTT.

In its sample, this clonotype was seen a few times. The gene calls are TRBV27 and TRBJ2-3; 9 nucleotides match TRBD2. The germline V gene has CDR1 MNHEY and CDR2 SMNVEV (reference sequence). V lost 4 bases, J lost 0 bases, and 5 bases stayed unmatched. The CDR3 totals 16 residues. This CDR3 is CASSSFSGSSTDTQYF. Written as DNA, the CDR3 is TGTGCCAGCAGTTCCTTTAGCGGGAGCAGCACAGATACGCAGTATTTT.

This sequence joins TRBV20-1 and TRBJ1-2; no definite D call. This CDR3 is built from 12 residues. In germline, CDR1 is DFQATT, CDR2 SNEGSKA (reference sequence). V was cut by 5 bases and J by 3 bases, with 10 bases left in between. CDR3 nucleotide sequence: TGCAGTGCTTCAGATGCCTACTATGGCTACACCTTC. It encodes CSASDAYYGYTF.

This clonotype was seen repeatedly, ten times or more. CDR3 loop: CASSLGQGAAYEQYF. In DNA form, the CDR3 reads TGTGCCAGCAGCTTGGGGCAGGGGGCGGCCTACGAGCAGTACTTC. The chain carries TRBV11-1 and TRBJ2-7, with TRBD1 identical over 8 bases. Trimming took 3 bases from V and 2 from J; bases not matched to a gene: 6. Germline CDR1 and CDR2: SGHAT and FQDESV (reference sequence). The CDR3 spans 15 residues. The full variable domain, rest sourced from reference TRBV11-1 and TRBJ2-7, is EAEVAQSPRYKITEKSQAVAFWCDPISGHATLYWYRQILGQGPELLVQFQDESVVDDSQLPKDRFSAERLKGVDSTLKIQPAELGDSAMYLCASSLGQGAAYEQYFGPGTRLTVT.

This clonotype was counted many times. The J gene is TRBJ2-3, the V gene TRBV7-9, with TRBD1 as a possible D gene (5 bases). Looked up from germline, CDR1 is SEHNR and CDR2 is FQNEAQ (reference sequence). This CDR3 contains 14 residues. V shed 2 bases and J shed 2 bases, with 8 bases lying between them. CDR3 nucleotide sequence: TGTGCCAGCAGCTTACAGGGCTCCACAGATACGCAGTATTTT. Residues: CASSLQGSTDTQYF.

CDR3 sequence: CSARDLRQGNIQYF. Written as DNA, the CDR3 is TGCAGTGCTAGAGATCTTCGTCAGGGTAACATTCAGTACTTC. The chain joins TRBV20-1 to TRBJ2-4, with D possibly matching TRBD1 (5 bases). V lost 0 bases and J 7 bases, leaving 13 bases between the germline ends. The germline gives CDR1 DFQATT, CDR2 SNEGSKA (reference sequence). The CDR3 totals 14 residues.

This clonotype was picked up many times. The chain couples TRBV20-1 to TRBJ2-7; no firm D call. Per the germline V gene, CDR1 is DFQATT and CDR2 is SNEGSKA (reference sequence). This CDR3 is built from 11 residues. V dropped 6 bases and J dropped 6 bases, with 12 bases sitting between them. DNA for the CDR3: TGCAGTGCGGAAAAGGGTATCGAGCAGTACTTC. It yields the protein CSAEKGIEQYF.

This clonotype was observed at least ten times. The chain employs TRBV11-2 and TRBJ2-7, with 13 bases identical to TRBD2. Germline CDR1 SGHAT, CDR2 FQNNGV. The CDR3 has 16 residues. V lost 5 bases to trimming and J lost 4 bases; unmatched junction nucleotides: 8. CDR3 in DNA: TGTGCCAGCAGCCAAAGGACTAGCGGGAGTGTTTACGAGCAGTACTTC. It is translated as CASSQRTSGSVYEQYF.

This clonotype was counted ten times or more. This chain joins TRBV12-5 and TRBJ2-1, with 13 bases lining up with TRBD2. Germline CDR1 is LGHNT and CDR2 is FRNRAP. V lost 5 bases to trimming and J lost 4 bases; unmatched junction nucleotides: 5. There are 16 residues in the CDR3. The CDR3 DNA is TGTGCTAGTGGTAGTGGGACTAGCGGGATTTACAATGAGCAGTTCTTC. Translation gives CASGSGTSGIYNEQFF. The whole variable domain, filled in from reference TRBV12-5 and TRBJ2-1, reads DARVTQTPRHKVTEMGQEVTMRCQPILGHNTVFWYRQTMMQGLELLAYFRNRAPLDDSGMPKDRFSAEMPDATLATLKIQPSEPRDSAVYFCASGSGTSGIYNEQFFGPGTRLTVL.

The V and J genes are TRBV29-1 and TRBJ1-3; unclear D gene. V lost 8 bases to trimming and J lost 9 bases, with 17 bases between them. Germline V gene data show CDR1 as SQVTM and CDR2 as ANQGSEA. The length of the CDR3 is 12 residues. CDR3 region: CSTRGSSGTIYF. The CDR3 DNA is TGCAGCACCCGAGGGTCTTCGGGCACCATATATTTT.

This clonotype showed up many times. The CDR3 sequence is CATRPGPRTDTQYF. The CDR3 region has the DNA TGTGCCACCCGACCGGGTCCACGCACAGATACGCAGTATTTT. The genes are TRBV15 and TRBJ2-3; D remains unclear. The V gene lost 8 bases and the J gene lost 1 base, with 13 bases spanning the gap. This CDR3 contains 14 residues. Germline loops: CDR1 LNHNV, CDR2 YYDKDF (reference sequence).

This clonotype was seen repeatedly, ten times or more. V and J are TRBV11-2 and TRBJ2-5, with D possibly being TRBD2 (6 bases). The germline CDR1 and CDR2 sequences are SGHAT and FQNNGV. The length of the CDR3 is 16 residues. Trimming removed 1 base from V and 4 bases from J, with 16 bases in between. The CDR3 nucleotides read TGTGCCAGCAGCTTAGGCGGCCGCAGGGACTTAGAGACCCAGTACTTC. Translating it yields CASSLGGRRDLETQYF.

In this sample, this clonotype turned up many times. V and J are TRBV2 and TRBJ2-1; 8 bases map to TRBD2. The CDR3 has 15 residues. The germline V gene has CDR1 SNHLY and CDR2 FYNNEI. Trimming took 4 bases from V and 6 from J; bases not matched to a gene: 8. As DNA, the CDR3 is TGTGCCAGCAGTGCGGTAGGCGGGAGGATCAATGAGCAGTTCTTC. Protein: CASSAVGGRINEQFF. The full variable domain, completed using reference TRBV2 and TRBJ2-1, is EPEVTQTPSHQVTQMGQEVILRCVPISNHLYFYWYRQILGQKVEFLVSFYNNEISEKSEIFDDQFSVERPDGSNFTLKIRSTKLEDSAMYFCASSAVGGRINEQFFGPGTRLTVL.

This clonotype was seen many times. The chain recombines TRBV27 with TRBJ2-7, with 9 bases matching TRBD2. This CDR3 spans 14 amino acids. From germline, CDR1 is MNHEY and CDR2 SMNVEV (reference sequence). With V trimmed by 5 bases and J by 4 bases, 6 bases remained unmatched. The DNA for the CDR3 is TGTGCCAGCAGTCGTAGCGGGAGAAGGTACGAGCAGTACTTC. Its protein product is CASSRSGRRYEQYF.

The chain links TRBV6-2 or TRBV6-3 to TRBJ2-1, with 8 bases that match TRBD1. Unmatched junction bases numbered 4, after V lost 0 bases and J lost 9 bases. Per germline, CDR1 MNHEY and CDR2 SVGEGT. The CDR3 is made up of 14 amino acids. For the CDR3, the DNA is TGTGCCAGCAGTTACTCGGACAGGGTGGCTGAGCAGTTCTTC. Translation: CASSYSDRVAEQFF.

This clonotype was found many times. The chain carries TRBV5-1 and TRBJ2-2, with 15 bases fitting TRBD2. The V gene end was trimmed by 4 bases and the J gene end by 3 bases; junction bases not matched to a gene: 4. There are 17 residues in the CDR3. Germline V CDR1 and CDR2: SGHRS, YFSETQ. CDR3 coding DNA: TGCGCCAGCAGCCCGAGGACTAGCGGGAGGGACACCGGGGAGCTGTTTTTT. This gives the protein CASSPRTSGRDTGELFF.

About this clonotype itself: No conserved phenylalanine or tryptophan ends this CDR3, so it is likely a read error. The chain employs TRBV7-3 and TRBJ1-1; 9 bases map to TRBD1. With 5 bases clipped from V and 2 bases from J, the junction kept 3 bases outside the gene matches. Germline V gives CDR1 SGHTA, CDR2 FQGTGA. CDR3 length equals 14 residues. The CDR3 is CASSLGQGNTEAFL. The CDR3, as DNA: TGTGCCAGCAGCCTGGGACAGGGAAACACTGAAGCTTTCCTT.

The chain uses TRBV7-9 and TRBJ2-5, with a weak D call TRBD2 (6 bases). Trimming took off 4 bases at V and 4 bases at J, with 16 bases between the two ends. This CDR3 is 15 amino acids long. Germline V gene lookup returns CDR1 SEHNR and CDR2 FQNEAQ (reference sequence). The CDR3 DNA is TGTGCCAGCAGCTCCAGAGGACTACGTCTAGAGACCCAGTACTTC. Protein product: CASSSRGLRLETQYF.

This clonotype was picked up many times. The CDR3 here is CASSPLEGNQPQHF. The DNA for the CDR3 is TGTGCCAGCAGCCCCTTGGAGGGCAATCAGCCCCAGCATTTT. The J gene is TRBJ1-5, the V gene TRBV27, with D hard to call. V gave up 6 bases and J gave up 2 bases, with 11 bases separating them. This CDR3 has 14 residues. Germline V gene data show CDR1 as MNHEY and CDR2 as SMNVEV (reference sequence).

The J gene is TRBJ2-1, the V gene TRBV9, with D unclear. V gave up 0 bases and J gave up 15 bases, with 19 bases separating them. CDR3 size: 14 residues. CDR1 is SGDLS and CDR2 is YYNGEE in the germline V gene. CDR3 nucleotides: TGTGCCAGCAGCGTAGGTTGGCTCCCGGCCGTTCTGTTCTTC. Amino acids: CASSVGWLPAVLFF.

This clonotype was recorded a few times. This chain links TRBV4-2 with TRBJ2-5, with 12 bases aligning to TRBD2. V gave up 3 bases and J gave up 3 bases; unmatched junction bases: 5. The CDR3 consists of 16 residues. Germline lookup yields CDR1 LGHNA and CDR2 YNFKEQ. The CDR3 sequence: CASSHELAGGKETQYF. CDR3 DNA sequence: TGTGCCAGCAGCCACGAACTAGCGGGAGGCAAAGAGACCCAGTACTTC.

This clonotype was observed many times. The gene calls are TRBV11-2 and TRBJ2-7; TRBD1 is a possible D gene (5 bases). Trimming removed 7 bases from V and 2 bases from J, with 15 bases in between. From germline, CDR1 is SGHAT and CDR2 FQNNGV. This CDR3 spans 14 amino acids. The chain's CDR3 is CASTPWGSTYEQYF. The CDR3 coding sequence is TGTGCCAGCACCCCGTGGGGCAGCACCTACGAGCAGTACTTC.

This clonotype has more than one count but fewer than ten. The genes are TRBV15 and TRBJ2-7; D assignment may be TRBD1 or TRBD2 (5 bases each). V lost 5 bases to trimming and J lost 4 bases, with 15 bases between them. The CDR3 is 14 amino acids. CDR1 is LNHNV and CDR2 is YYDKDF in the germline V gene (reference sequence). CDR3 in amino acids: CATSPRDERYEQYF. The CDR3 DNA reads TGTGCCACCAGCCCACGGGACGAGAGATACGAGCAGTACTTC.

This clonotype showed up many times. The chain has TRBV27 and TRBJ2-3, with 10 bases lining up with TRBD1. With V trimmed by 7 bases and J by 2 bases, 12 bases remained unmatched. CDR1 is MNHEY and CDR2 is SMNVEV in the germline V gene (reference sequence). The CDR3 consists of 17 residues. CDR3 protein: CASTSWDRGLPTDTQYF. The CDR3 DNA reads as TGTGCCAGCACCTCGTGGGACAGGGGACTCCCCACAGATACGCAGTATTTT.

The CDR3 loop reads CASSQGTGANVLTF. For the CDR3, the DNA is TGTGCCAGCAGCCAAGGGACAGGGGCCAACGTCCTGACTTTC. The chain joins TRBV3-1 to TRBJ2-6; tentative D call: TRBD1 (5 bases). The CDR3 is 14 residues long. The V gene lost 1 base and the J gene lost 4 bases, with 5 bases spanning the gap. The germline gives CDR1 LGHDT, CDR2 YNNKEL (reference sequence).

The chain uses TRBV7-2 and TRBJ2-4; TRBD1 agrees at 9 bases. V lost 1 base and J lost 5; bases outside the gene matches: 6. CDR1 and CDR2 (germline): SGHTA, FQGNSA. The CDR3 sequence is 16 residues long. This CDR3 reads CASSLEARDRENIQYF. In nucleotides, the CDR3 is TGTGCCAGCAGCTTAGAGGCCCGGGACAGGGAAAACATTCAGTACTTC.

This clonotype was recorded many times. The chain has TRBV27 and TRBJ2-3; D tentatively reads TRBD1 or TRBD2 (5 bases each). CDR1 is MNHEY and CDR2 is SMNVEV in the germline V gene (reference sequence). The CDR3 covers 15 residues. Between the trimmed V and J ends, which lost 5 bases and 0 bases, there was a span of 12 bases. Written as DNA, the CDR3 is TGTGCCAGCAGTGCAACCGGGACCAGCACAGATACGCAGTATTTT. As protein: CASSATGTSTDTQYF.

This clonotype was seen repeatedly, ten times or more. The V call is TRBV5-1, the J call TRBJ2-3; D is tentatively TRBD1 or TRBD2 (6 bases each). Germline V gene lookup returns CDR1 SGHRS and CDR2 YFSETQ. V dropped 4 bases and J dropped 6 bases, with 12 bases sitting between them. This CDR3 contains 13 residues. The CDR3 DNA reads TGCGCCAGCAGCCGGGGGCCCCCCGATACGCAGTATTTT. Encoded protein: CASSRGPPDTQYF. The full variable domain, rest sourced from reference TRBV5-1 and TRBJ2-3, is KAGVTQTPRYLIKTRGQQVTLSCSPISGHRSVSWYQQTPGQGLQFLFEYFSETQRNKGNFPGRFSGRQFSNSRSEMNVSTLELGDSALYLCASSRGPPDTQYFGPGTRLTVL.

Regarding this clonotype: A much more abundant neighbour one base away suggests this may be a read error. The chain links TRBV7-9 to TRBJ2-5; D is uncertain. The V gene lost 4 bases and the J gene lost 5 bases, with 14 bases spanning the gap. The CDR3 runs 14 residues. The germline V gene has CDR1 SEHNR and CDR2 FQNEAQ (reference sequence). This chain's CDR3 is CASSSRSLPETQYF. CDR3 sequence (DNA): TGTGCCAGCAGCTCAAGGAGCCTCCCGGAGACCCAGTACTTC.